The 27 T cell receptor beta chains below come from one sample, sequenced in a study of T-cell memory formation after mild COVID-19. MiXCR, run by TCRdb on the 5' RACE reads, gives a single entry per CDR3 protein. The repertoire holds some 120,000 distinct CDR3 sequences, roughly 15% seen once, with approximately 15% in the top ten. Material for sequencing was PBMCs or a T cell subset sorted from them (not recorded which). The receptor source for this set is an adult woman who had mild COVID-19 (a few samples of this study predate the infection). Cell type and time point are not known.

The CDR3 sequence is CASSLEGRRSSYEQYF. The CDR3 DNA follows: TGTGCCAGCAGCTTAGAAGGTCGCAGGTCCTCCTACGAGCAGTACTTC. The J gene is TRBJ2-7, the V gene TRBV11-2; no reliable D call. Per germline, CDR1 SGHAT and CDR2 FQNNGV. Trimming stripped 0 bases from V and 0 bases from J, with 12 bases between. The CDR3 covers 16 residues.

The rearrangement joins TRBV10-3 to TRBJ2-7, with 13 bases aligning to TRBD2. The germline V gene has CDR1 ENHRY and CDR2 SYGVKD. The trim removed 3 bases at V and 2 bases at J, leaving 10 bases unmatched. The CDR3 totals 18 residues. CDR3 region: CAISDPGTSGTPPYEQYF. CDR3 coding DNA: TGTGCCATCAGTGACCCCGGGACTAGCGGGACCCCCCCCTACGAGCAGTACTTC.

For the CDR3, the DNA is TGCGCCAGCAGCCAAACAGGGAGCCGGACCGGGGAGCTGTTTTTT. Translating gives CASSQTGSRTGELFF. The chain is built from TRBV5-1 and TRBJ2-2; D may be TRBD1 (6 bases). The V end was cut by 4 bases, the J end by 5 bases, with 15 bases between. This CDR3 is built from 15 residues. The germline gives CDR1 SGHRS, CDR2 YFSETQ. The whole variable domain, filled in from reference TRBV5-1 and TRBJ2-2, reads KAGVTQTPRYLIKTRGQQVTLSCSPISGHRSVSWYQQTPGQGLQFLFEYFSETQRNKGNFPGRFSGRQFSNSRSEMNVSTLELGDSALYLCASSQTGSRTGELFFGEGSRLTVL.

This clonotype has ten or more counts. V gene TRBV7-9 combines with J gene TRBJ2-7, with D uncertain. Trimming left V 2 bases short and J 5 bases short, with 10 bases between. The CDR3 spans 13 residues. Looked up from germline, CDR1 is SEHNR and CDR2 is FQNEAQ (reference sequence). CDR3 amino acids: CASSLSIAHEQYF. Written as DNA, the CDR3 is TGTGCCAGCAGCTTAAGTATTGCCCACGAGCAGTACTTC.

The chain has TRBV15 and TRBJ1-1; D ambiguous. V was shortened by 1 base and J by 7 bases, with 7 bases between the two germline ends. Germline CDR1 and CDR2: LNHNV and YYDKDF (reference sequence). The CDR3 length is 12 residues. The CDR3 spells CATSRVTGEAFF. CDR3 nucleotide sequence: TGTGCCACCAGCAGAGTCACGGGTGAAGCTTTCTTT.

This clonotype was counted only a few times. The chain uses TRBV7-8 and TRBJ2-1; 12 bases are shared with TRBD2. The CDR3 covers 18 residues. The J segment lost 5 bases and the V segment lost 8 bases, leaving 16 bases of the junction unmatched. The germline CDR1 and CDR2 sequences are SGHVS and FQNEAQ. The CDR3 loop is CASYRTPGLAGVHNEQFF. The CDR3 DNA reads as TGTGCCAGCTACCGAACCCCGGGACTAGCGGGTGTTCACAATGAGCAGTTCTTC.

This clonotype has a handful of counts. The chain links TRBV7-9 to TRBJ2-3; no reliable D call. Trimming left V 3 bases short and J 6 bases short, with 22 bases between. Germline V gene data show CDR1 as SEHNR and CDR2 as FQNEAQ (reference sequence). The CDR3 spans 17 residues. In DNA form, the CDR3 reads TGTGCCAGCAGCTTCAGAAGCGAACCCAAGAAGAGGGATACGCAGTATTTT. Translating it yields CASSFRSEPKKRDTQYF. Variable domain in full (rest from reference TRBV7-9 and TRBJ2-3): DTGVSQNPRHKITKRGQNVTFRCDPISEHNRLYWYRQTLGQGPEFLTYFQNEAQLEKSRLLSDRFSAERPKGSFSTLEIQRTEQGDSAMYLCASSFRSEPKKRDTQYFGPGTRLTVL.

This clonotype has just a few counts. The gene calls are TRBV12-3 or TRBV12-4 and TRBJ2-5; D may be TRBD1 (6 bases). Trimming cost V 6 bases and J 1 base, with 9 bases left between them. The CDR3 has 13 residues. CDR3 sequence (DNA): TGTGCCAGCAGACAGGGAGCCCAAGAGACCCAGTACTTC. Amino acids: CASRQGAQETQYF.

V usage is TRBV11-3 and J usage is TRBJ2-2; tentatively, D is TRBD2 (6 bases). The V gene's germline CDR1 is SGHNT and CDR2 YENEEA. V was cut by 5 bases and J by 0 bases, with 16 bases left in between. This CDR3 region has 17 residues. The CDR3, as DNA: TGTGCCAGCAGCCCCCGACGGCGGGATGCGAACACCGGGGAGCTGTTTTTT. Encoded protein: CASSPRRRDANTGELFF.

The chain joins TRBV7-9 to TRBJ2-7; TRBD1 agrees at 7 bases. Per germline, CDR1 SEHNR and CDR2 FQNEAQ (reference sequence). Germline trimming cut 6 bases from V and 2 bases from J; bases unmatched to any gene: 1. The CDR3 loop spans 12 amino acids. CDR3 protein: CASRTGTYEQYF. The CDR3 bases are TGTGCCAGCAGGACAGGGACCTACGAGCAGTACTTC.

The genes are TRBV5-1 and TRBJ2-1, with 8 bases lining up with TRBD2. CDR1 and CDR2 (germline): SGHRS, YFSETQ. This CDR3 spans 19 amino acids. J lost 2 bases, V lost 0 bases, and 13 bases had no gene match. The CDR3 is CASSLESVRDGGAYNEQFF. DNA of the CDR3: TGCGCCAGCAGCTTGGAATCCGTCCGAGACGGGGGGGCCTACAATGAGCAGTTCTTC. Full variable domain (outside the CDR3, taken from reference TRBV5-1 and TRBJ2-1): KAGVTQTPRYLIKTRGQQVTLSCSPISGHRSVSWYQQTPGQGLQFLFEYFSETQRNKGNFPGRFSGRQFSNSRSEMNVSTLELGDSALYLCASSLESVRDGGAYNEQFFGPGTRLTVL.

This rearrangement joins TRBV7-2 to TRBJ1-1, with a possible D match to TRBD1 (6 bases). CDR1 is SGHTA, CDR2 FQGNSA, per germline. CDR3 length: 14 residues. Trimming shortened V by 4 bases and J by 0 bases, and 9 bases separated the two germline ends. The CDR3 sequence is CASSSDRLNTEAFF. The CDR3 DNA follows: TGTGCCAGCAGCTCAGACAGGCTGAACACTGAAGCTTTCTTT.

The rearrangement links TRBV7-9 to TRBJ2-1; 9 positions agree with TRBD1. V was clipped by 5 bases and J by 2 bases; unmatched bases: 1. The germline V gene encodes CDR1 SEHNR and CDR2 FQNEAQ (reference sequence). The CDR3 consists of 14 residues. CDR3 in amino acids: CASSDRGTYNEQFF. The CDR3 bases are TGTGCCAGCAGCGACAGGGGGACCTACAATGAGCAGTTCTTC.

For the CDR3, the DNA is TGTGCCAGCAGCCAGGGGTTGGAAGAGACCCAGTACTTC. Translating it yields CASSQGLEETQYF. V gene TRBV4-2 combines with J gene TRBJ2-5; no definite D call. With 3 bases removed from V and 3 bases from J, the gap between germline ends came to 8 bases. CDR1 is LGHNA, CDR2 YNFKEQ, per germline. The CDR3 runs 13 residues.

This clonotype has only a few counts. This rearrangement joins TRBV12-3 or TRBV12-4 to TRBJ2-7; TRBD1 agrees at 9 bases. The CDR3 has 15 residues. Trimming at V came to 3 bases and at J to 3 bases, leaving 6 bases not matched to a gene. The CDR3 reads CASSFAGTGLYEQYF. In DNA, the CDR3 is TGTGCCAGCAGTTTCGCCGGGACAGGGCTCTACGAGCAGTACTTC.

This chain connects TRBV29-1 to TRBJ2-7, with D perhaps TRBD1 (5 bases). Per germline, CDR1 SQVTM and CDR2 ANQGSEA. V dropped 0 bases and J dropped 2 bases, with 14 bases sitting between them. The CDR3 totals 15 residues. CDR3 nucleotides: TGCAGCGTTGAAGATCGGGTAGGGGCCACCTACGAGCAGTACTTC. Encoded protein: CSVEDRVGATYEQYF.

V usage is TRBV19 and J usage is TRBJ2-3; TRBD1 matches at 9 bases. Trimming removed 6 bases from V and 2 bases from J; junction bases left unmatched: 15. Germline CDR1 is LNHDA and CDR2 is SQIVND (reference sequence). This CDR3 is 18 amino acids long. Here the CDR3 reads CASSPTAGQGYYTDTQYF. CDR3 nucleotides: TGTGCCAGTAGCCCCACAGCGGGACAGGGCTATTACACAGATACGCAGTATTTT. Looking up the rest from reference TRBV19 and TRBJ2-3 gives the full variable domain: DGGITQSPKYLFRKEGQNVTLSCEQNLNHDAMYWYRQDPGQGLRLIYYSQIVNDFQKGDIAEGYSVSREKKESFPLTVTSAQKNPTAFYLCASSPTAGQGYYTDTQYFGPGTRLTVL.

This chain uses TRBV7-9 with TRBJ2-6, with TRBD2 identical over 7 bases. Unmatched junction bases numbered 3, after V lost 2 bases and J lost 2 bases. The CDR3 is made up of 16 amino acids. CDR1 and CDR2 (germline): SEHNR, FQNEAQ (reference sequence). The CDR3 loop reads CASSLSGGAGANVLTF. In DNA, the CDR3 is TGTGCCAGCAGCTTATCGGGGGGAGCTGGGGCCAACGTCCTGACTTTC.

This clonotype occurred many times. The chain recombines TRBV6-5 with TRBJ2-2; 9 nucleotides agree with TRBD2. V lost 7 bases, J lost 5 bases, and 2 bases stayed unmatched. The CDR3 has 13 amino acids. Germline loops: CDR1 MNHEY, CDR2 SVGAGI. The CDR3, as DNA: TGTGCCAGCACAACTAGCGGGACCGGGGAGCTGTTTTTT. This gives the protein CASTTSGTGELFF.

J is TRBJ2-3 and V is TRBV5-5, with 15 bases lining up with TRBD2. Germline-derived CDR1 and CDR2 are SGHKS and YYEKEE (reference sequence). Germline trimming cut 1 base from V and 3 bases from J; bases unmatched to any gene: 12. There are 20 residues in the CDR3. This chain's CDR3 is CASSLSPGLAGGRGTDTQYF. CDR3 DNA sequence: TGTGCCAGCAGCTTGTCACCGGGACTAGCGGGAGGAAGGGGTACAGATACGCAGTATTTT.

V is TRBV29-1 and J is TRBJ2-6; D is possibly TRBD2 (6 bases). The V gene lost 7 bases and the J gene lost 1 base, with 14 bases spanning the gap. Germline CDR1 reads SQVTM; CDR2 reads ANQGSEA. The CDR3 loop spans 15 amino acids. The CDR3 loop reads CSALVGGSGANVLTF. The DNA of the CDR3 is TGCAGCGCCCTCGTGGGAGGTTCTGGGGCCAACGTCCTGACTTTC.

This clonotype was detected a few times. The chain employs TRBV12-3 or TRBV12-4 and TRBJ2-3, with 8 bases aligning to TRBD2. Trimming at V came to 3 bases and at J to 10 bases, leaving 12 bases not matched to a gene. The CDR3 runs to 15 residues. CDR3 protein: CASSFVSGGALAQYF. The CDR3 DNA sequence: TGTGCCAGCAGTTTTGTTTCCGGGGGGGCGCTGGCGCAGTATTTT.

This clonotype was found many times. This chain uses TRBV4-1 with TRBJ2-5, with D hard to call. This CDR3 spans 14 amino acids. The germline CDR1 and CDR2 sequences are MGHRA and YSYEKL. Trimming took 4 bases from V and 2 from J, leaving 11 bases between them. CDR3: CASSLRRGQETQYF. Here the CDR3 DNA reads TGCGCCAGCAGCCTCAGGCGAGGTCAAGAGACCCAGTACTTC.

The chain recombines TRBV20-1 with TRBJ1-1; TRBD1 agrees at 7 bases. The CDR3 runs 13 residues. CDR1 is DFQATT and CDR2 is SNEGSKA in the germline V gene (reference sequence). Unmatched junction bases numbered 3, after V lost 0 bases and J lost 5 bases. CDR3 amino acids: CSARDLTGTEAFF. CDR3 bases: TGCAGTGCTAGAGATCTGACAGGGACTGAAGCTTTCTTT.

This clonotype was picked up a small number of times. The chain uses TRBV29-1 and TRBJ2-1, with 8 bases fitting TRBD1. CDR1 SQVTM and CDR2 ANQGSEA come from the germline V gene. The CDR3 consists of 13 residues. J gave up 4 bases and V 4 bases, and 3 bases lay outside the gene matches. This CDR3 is CSVGDRSYNEQFF. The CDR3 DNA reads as TGCAGCGTTGGGGACAGGTCGTACAATGAGCAGTTCTTC.

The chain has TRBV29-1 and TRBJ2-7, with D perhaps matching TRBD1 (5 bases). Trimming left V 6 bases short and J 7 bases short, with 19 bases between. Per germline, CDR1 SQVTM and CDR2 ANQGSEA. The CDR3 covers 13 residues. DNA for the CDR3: TGCAGCGTCGTAGAGACAGTCGTGGGGGAGCAGTACTTC. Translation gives CSVVETVVGEQYF.

Written as DNA, the CDR3 is TGTGCCAGCAGTTCCCCGGGGGGTAGCGGTCCCTCCTACAATGAGCAGTTCTTC. Protein sequence: CASSSPGGSGPSYNEQFF. The genes are TRBV6-2 or TRBV6-3 and TRBJ2-1, with 7 positions matching TRBD2. V shed 4 bases, J shed 0 bases, and the junction held 12 bases outside the gene matches. Per the germline V gene, CDR1 is MNHEY and CDR2 is SVGEGT. CDR3 length: 18 amino acids.